This T cell receptor (beta chain) was recorded in a study of T cells in Graves' hyperthyroidism and ophthalmopathy. Study overall: It was at initial diagnosis, before any treatment, that peripheral blood was collected. Study results and caveats: Blood shared most expanded thyroid clonotypes above 0.001. Stable hyperthyroidism was separated from ophthalmopathy by a model based on 13 V-J features.

This clonotype was recorded many times. Its antigen is currently unknown. TCR beta CDR3 region amplification was performed from RNA transcripts. First-round RT-PCR with HTBI primers amplified the TCR CDR3 region. Via MiXCR, TCRdb re-called the multiplex PCR reads, giving one row per CDR3 protein. The table has about 590,000 distinct CDR3 sequences, approximately 14% seen once. V shed 8 bases and J shed 0 bases, with 15 bases lying between them. Germline V CDR1 and CDR2: MNHEY, SVGEGT. The CDR3 consists of 15 residues. Diagnosis of hyperthyroidism was new in patients aged 18 to 65, and its duration was under 2 months.

This rearrangement joins TRBV6-2 or TRBV6-3 to TRBJ2-3; the D gene is possibly TRBD2 (6 bases). Sample: blood. The sequence derives from a woman younger than 45 with Graves' hyperthyroidism. Here the CDR3 reads CASRDSSHSTDTQYF. For the CDR3, the DNA is TGTGCCAGCCGGGACTCCTCCCATAGCACAGATACGCAGTATTTT.